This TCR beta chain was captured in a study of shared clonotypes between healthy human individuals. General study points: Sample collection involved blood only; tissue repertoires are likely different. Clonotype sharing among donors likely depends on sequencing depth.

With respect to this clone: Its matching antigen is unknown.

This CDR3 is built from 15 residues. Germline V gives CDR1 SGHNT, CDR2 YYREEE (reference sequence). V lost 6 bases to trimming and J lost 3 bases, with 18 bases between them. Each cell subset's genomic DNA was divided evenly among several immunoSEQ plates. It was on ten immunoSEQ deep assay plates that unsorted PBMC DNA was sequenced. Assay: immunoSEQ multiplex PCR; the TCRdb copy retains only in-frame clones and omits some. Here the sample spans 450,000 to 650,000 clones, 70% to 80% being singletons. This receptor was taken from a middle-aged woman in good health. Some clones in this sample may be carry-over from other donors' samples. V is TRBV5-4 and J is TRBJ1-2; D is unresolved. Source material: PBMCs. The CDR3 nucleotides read TGTGCCAGCACCCTCCGAGGAGGGTGGGACTATGGCTACACCTTC. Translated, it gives CASTLRGGWDYGYTF. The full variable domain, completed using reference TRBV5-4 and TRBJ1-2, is ETGVTQSPTHLIKTRGQQVTLRCSSQSGHNTVSWYQQALGQGPQFIFQYYREEENGRGNFPPRFSGLQFPNYSSELNVNALELDDSALYLCASTLRGGWDYGYTFGSGTRLTVV.